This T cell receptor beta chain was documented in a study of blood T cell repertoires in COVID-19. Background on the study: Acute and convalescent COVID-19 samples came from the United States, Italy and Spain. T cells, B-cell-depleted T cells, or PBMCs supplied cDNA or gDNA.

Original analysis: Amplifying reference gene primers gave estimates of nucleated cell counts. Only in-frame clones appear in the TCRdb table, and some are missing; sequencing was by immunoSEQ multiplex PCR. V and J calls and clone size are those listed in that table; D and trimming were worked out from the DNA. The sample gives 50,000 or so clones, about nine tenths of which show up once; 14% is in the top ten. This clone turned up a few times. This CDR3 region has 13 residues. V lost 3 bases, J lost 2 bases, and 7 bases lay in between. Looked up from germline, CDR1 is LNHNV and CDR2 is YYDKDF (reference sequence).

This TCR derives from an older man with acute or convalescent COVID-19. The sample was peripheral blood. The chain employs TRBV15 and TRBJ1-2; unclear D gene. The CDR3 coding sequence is TGTGCCACCAGCAGTTCCGGGAACTATGGCTACACCTTC. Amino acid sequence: CATSSSGNYGYTF.